This T cell receptor beta chain was documented in a study of blood T cells in healthy people across ages. Study-level results: Considered underestimates were the diversity estimates obtained from one million T cells.

Primed by a sample-barcoded 5' primer and a J-beta primer mix, a second PCR proceeded for about 6 to 12 cycles. In TCRdb, the 5' RACE reads were re-called with MiXCR into one record per CDR3 protein. The repertoire holds about 560,000 distinct CDR3 sequences, with about 27% as singletons. The CDR3 runs 15 residues. The V gene's germline CDR1 is LGHNT and CDR2 FRNRAP. This clonotype has more than one count but fewer than ten. Its specificity is not known. One end of the junction varies from germline; a read error may be responsible. This sample was also put to use in a study of T cells of mothers and their children. That study reports: There were over 9.5 million TCR beta CDR3 reads from each mother and about 3 million from each child. It was related mother-child pairs that showed slightly higher overlap than unrelated pairs, without reaching significance.

The sequenced material came from blood. J is TRBJ2-7 and V is TRBV12-5, with 11 nucleotides matching TRBD2. Near its end, the DNA agrees better with TRBJ2-1, so the J call may be wrong. The origin of this receptor is a boy aged 2 to 10 in good health. In nucleotides, the CDR3 is TGTGTTAGTGGTTTGGGGACTAGCGGATACAATGAGCAGTTCTTC. This gives the protein CVSGLGTSGYNEQFF.